This TCR beta chain was observed in a study of CD8 T cells in ankylosing spondylitis. Overall study results and limits: It appeared that ankylosing spondylitis blood was characterized by a TCR beta motif of eight highly homologous variants. Some of the motif variants had earlier been found in reactive arthritis patients' fluid and blood. Reported data indicate significant enrichment of disease-linked clones within matched ankylosing spondylitis synovial fluid.

CDR3 length: 14 residues. Germline V CDR1 and CDR2: KGHSH, LQKENI. Deletions cut 3 bases from V and 0 bases from J, with 8 bases between. Researchers built TCR beta libraries using quantitative 5'-RACE with molecular barcodes. A single record per CDR3 protein comes from TCRdb applying MiXCR to the 5' RACE reads. The profile shows roughly 150,000 distinct CDR3 sequences, about 32% of them singletons. A remark on this clonotype: Its antigen remains unidentified.

The source is a male donor with ankylosing spondylitis. Sequencing input: synovial fluid, either unsorted or a sorted T cell fraction (not recorded which). V is TRBV18 and J is TRBJ1-2; D gene ambiguous. Here the CDR3 reads CASSPREANYGYTF. CDR3 DNA: TGTGCCAGCTCACCCCGGGAGGCTAACTATGGCTACACCTTC. The full variable domain, in which reference TRBV18 and TRBJ1-2 provide the parts outside the CDR3, is NAGVMQNPRHLVRRRGQEARLRCSPMKGHSHVYWYRQLPEEGLKFMVYLQKENIIDESGMPKERFSAEFPKEGPSILRIQQVVRGDSAAYFCASSPREANYGYTFGSGTRLTVV.